These 24 T cell receptor beta chains were sequenced from one sample in a study of blood T cell repertoires in COVID-19. The protocol was immunoSEQ multiplex PCR, while the TCRdb copy is restricted to in-frame clones and leaves out a portion. The sample has 310,000 or so clones, about nine tenths seen once. The source material was peripheral blood. These receptors all come from a man over 45 with active or convalescent COVID-19.

CDR3 in amino acids: CASSQPPGDTQYF. The CDR3 DNA reads TGTGCCAGCAGCCAGCCCCCGGGGGATACGCAGTATTTT. The chain joins TRBV3-1 (or the pseudogene TRBV3-2) to TRBJ2-3; possibly TRBD2 for D (5 bases). The V and J ends lost 3 bases and 6 bases respectively, with 10 bases between them. From germline, CDR1 is LGHDT and CDR2 YNNKEL (reference sequence). There are 13 residues in the CDR3.

The rearrangement links TRBV7-9 to TRBJ2-7, with a tentative D call TRBD1 (6 bases). Trimming left V 4 bases short and J 4 bases short, with 14 bases between. Germline CDR1 and CDR2: SEHNR and FQNEAQ (reference sequence). The CDR3 loop spans 14 amino acids. This CDR3 is CASSSGHLPYEQYF. CDR3 DNA sequence: TGTGCCAGCAGCTCGGGACACCTACCTTACGAGCAGTACTTC.

This chain links TRBV19 with TRBJ2-3, with 8 bases that match TRBD2. Trimming at V came to 5 bases and at J to 3 bases, leaving 4 bases not matched to a gene. Germline V gives CDR1 LNHDA, CDR2 SQIVND (reference sequence). This CDR3 is 14 amino acids long. The CDR3 DNA reads TGTGCCAGTAGTCCCGGACTAGCAACAGATACGCAGTATTTT. This gives the protein CASSPGLATDTQYF. The full variable domain, completed using reference TRBV19 and TRBJ2-3, is DGGITQSPKYLFRKEGQNVTLSCEQNLNHDAMYWYRQDPGQGLRLIYYSQIVNDFQKGDIAEGYSVSREKKESFPLTVTSAQKNPTAFYLCASSPGLATDTQYFGPGTRLTVL.

The rearrangement joins TRBV28 to TRBJ1-2; no reliable D call. This CDR3 comprises 15 residues. V gave up 3 bases and J gave up 8 bases, with 19 bases separating them. Germline CDR1 reads MDHEN; CDR2 reads SYDVKM. CDR3 DNA: TGTGCCAGCAGTTTTAGCCCCGGGATTGGGAAAGGCTACACCTTC. It translates to CASSFSPGIGKGYTF.

The chain links TRBV5-4 to TRBJ2-3, with 14 positions matching TRBD2. Germline assignment: CDR1 SGHNT and CDR2 YYREEE (reference sequence). CDR3 length: 17 amino acids. The ends lost 3 bases at V and 5 bases at J; junction bases unmatched: 8. In DNA form, the CDR3 reads TGTGCCAGCAGCTCCGCGACTAGCGGGAGGGCCGGAGATACGCAGTATTTT. The encoded protein is CASSSATSGRAGDTQYF.

V is TRBV24-1 and J is TRBJ2-3; D perhaps matches TRBD2 (6 bases). The length of the CDR3 is 15 residues. CDR1 is KGHDR and CDR2 is SFDVKD in the germline V gene. The V end was cut by 0 bases, the J end by 5 bases, with 11 bases between. For the CDR3, the DNA is TGTGCCACCAGTGATTTGCGGGCCGGGGGAGATACGCAGTATTTT. This codes for CATSDLRAGGDTQYF.

The chain is built from TRBV7-2 and TRBJ1-2; D is unresolved. Germline loops: CDR1 SGHTA, CDR2 FQGNSA. Trimming removed 2 bases at V and 0 bases at J, with 16 bases between. The CDR3 length is 17 residues. For the CDR3, the DNA is TGTGCCAGCAGCTTATGGGGAGGCCGGGGAGCTAACTATGGCTACACCTTC. Translated, it gives CASSLWGGRGANYGYTF.

J is TRBJ1-1 and V is TRBV6-5; 8 nucleotides agree with TRBD1. The CDR3 consists of 13 residues. V was clipped by 10 bases and J by 1 base; unmatched bases: 5. Germline CDR1 MNHEY, CDR2 SVGAGI. The CDR3 nucleotides read TGTGCCACCCAGACAGGGGCGAACACTGAAGCTTTCTTT. Translation: CATQTGANTEAFF.

This clone was picked up a small number of times. The chain joins TRBV5-6 to TRBJ2-5, with 9 bases that match TRBD2. Trimming took 0 bases from V and 5 from J; bases not matched to a gene: 8. The CDR3 has 16 residues. CDR1 SGHDT and CDR2 YYEEEE come from the germline V gene. The CDR3 region has the DNA TGTGCCAGCAGCTTGGCTCGCGGGGGGGCTCTCGAGACCCAGTACTTC. Translating gives CASSLARGGALETQYF.

The V gene is TRBV5-1, the J gene TRBJ2-1; 12 positions match TRBD2. V lost 4 bases, J lost 9 bases, and 8 bases stayed unmatched. The germline V gene encodes CDR1 SGHRS and CDR2 YFSETQ. There are 15 residues in the CDR3. The CDR3 bases are TGCGCCAGCAGCGGAACACTAGCGGGAGGCCCTGAGCAGTTCTTC. Its translation: CASSGTLAGGPEQFF.

This rearrangement joins TRBV12-1 to TRBJ2-1; the D call in the table, TRBD2, was not verified against the DNA. TRBV12-1 is reported as a pseudogene. The CDR3 is 16 residues long. The CDR3 protein is CASSATGTSGIYEQFF. The CDR3 DNA reads TGTGCCAGCAGCGCAACCGGGACTAGCGGGATATATGAGCAGTTCTTC.

This rearrangement joins TRBV6-2 or TRBV6-3 to TRBJ2-4; 7 bases map to TRBD1. Germline values: CDR1 MNHEY, CDR2 SVGEGT. The CDR3 covers 17 residues. Unmatched junction bases numbered 10, after V lost 2 bases and J lost 3 bases. CDR3 DNA: TGTGCCAGCAGTTACCATCCAGACAGGGTGGACAAAAACATTCAGTACTTC. Translated, it gives CASSYHPDRVDKNIQYF.

This rearrangement joins TRBV6-1 to TRBJ2-1, with D possibly TRBD2 on 8 matching bases. The V gene lost 2 bases and the J gene lost 8 bases, with 19 bases spanning the gap. CDR3 size: 16 residues. The germline gives CDR1 MNHNS, CDR2 SASEGT. The CDR3 is CASSEQGGGRPHEQFF. The CDR3 DNA follows: TGTGCCAGCAGTGAACAAGGGGGCGGGAGGCCCCATGAGCAGTTCTTC.

This sequence joins TRBV7-2 and TRBJ1-6, with 10 bases lining up with TRBD1. V dropped 3 bases and J dropped 9; count of bases not matched to a gene: 8. There are 16 residues in the CDR3. CDR1 is SGHTA and CDR2 is FQGNSA in the germline V gene. The CDR3 DNA reads as TGTGCCAGCAGCTTCCCCGACAGGGGGCGGGGTTCACCCCTCCACTTT. Translated, it gives CASSFPDRGRGSPLHF.

Notes on this clone: The identical CDR3 is also encoded by other nucleotide sequences in the sample. The V call is TRBV3-1 (or the pseudogene TRBV3-2), the J call TRBJ1-2; the D gene is possibly TRBD1 (5 bases). The CDR3 is made up of 14 amino acids. CDR1 is LGHDT and CDR2 is YNNKEL in the germline V gene (reference sequence). V was shortened by 0 bases and J by 2 bases, with 7 bases between the two germline ends. The CDR3 region is CASSQEGGNYGYTF. DNA for the CDR3: TGTGCCAGCAGCCAAGAGGGGGGAAACTATGGCTACACCTTC.

The rearrangement links TRBV6-6 to TRBJ1-6, with a possible D match to TRBD1 (5 bases). Germline CDR1 MNHNY, CDR2 SVGAGI (reference sequence). V shed 8 bases and J shed 10 bases, with 21 bases lying between them. The CDR3 has 15 amino acids. CDR3 residues: CASDPGGAFGSPLHF. The CDR3 bases are TGTGCCAGCGATCCCGGGGGAGCGTTTGGGTCACCCCTCCACTTT.

V is TRBV7-2 and J is TRBJ2-1; 7 bases fit TRBD1. The CDR3 runs 13 residues. V lost 3 bases, J lost 12 bases, and 8 bases stayed unmatched. CDR1 is SGHTA, CDR2 FQGNSA, per germline. The CDR3 reads CASSLDRYEGQFF. The DNA for the CDR3 is TGTGCCAGCAGCTTGGACAGGTATGAGGGGCAGTTCTTC.

This chain connects TRBV19 to TRBJ2-2; a possible D gene is TRBD1 (5 bases). The germline V gene encodes CDR1 LNHDA and CDR2 SQIVND (reference sequence). V shed 3 bases and J shed 0 bases, with 8 bases lying between them. The CDR3 contains 15 residues. DNA of the CDR3: TGTGCCAGTAGTATCCAGGGATCGAACACCGGGGAGCTGTTTTTT. It encodes CASSIQGSNTGELFF.

The V gene is TRBV18, the J gene TRBJ2-7; tentatively, D is TRBD1 (6 bases). The germline CDR1 and CDR2 sequences are KGHSH and LQKENI. V shed 4 bases and J shed 7 bases, with 11 bases lying between them. CDR3 length: 12 residues. As DNA, the CDR3 is TGTGCCAGCTCACACACAGGGAGAGAGCAGTACTTC. Amino acid sequence: CASSHTGREQYF. Complete variable domain (other parts from reference TRBV18 and TRBJ2-7): NAGVMQNPRHLVRRRGQEARLRCSPMKGHSHVYWYRQLPEEGLKFMVYLQKENIIDESGMPKERFSAEFPKEGPSILRIQQVVRGDSAAYFCASSHTGREQYFGPGTRLTVT.

V usage is TRBV4-2 and J usage is TRBJ1-1; D is possibly TRBD1 (6 bases). Deletions cut 3 bases from V and 7 bases from J, with 15 bases between. The CDR3 has 14 amino acids. Germline CDR1 reads LGHNA; CDR2 reads YNFKEQ. The CDR3, as DNA: TGTGCCAGCAGCCAGCTAGGGGGTTCCCTTGAAGCTTTCTTT. This codes for CASSQLGGSLEAFF.

The chain employs TRBV29-1 and TRBJ1-2; TRBD1 agrees at 10 bases. With 3 bases clipped from V and 5 bases from J, the junction kept 12 bases outside the gene matches. CDR1 is SQVTM and CDR2 is ANQGSEA in the germline V gene. CDR3 size: 16 residues. The CDR3 region has the DNA TGCAGCGTTGACTCCGGACAGGGGGAGGGAGTTTATGGCTACACCTTC. Its translation is CSVDSGQGEGVYGYTF.

This chain joins TRBV21-1 and TRBJ2-1; the D call of TRBD2 is as the table states it, not checked on the DNA. TRBV21-1 is an annotated pseudogene. The CDR3 sequence is 16 residues long. Here the CDR3 reads CASTISTSGRRHEQFF. The CDR3 nucleotides are TGTGCCAGCACCATCTCGACTAGCGGGAGAAGACATGAGCAGTTCTTC.

This clone was counted a few times. The chain links TRBV5-4 to TRBJ2-3; D remains ambiguous. Germline V CDR1 and CDR2: SGHNT, YYREEE (reference sequence). V was pared by 4 bases and J by 2 bases, with 11 bases between. The CDR3 totals 14 residues. Here the CDR3 reads CASSPPHNTDTQYF. The CDR3 DNA reads as TGTGCCAGCAGCCCACCACACAACACAGATACGCAGTATTTT.

The V and J genes are TRBV7-3 and TRBJ2-2, with 9 bases aligning to TRBD1. The CDR3 sequence is 15 residues long. Germline CDR1 reads SGHTA; CDR2 reads FQGTGA. After removal of 5 bases from V and 3 bases from J, the junction contained 4 bases not matched to a gene. CDR3 sequence (DNA): TGTGCCAGCAGCCCCCGGACAGGGGACACCGGGGAGCTGTTTTTT. It yields the protein CASSPRTGDTGELFF.